The entry that follows covers one T cell receptor (beta chain) sequence. Method: immunoSEQ multiplex PCR; TCRdb's copy keeps in-frame clones and lacks some. The top ten hold roughly 8.4% of the sample, which has more than 110,000 clones, about 85% seen once. The data are from a study of control samples from healthy donors and cancer patients. The length of the CDR3 is 17 residues. The germline V gene encodes CDR1 SEHNR and CDR2 FQNEAQ (reference sequence). Germline trimming cut 0 bases from V and 5 bases from J; bases unmatched to any gene: 8. The chain has TRBV7-9 and TRBJ2-1, with 9 nucleotides matching TRBD1. The sample taken for sequencing was blood. The source is a woman aged 25 to 45 in good health. The CDR3 region is CASSLAEGQGRNNEQFF. In nucleotides, the CDR3 is TGTGCCAGCAGCTTAGCCGAGGGACAGGGAAGGAACAATGAGCAGTTCTTC.